The 14 T cell receptor beta chains given below trace back to one sample, sequenced in a study of blood T cells in healthy people across ages. Sample-barcoded 5' priming and a J-beta primer mix drove a second PCR of roughly 6 to 12 cycles. TCRdb fed the 5' RACE reads into MiXCR, producing one record per CDR3 protein. The sample records hundreds of thousands of distinct CDR3 sequences, 45% to 50% being singletons. Specimen: blood. These receptors were taken from an older woman in good health.

The rearrangement links TRBV3-1 to TRBJ1-6; D unclear. Trimming removed 1 base from V and 5 bases from J, with 6 bases in between. The CDR3 length is 14 residues. From germline, CDR1 is LGHDT and CDR2 YNNKEL (reference sequence). This chain's CDR3 is CASSQVSDNSPLHF. In DNA form, the CDR3 reads TGTGCCAGCAGCCAAGTCTCGGATAATTCACCCCTCCACTTT.

V and J are TRBV10-2 and TRBJ1-2; 9 bases agree with TRBD1. Germline V lookup: CDR1 WSHSY, CDR2 SAAADI. Trimming took 0 bases from V and 3 from J; bases not matched to a gene: 5. The CDR3 loop spans 16 amino acids. CDR3 in DNA: TGCGCCAGCAGTGAGTCTTTGGACAGGGGTTACTATGGCTACACCTTC. Translating gives CASSESLDRGYYGYTF.

The rearrangement uses TRBV5-1 and TRBJ1-1; tentatively, D is TRBD1 (5 bases). The CDR3 has 15 residues. Trimming shortened V by 2 bases and J by 7 bases, and 18 bases separated the two germline ends. Germline V gene lookup returns CDR1 SGHRS and CDR2 YFSETQ. CDR3 sequence reads: CASSFSLPGTGEAFF. CDR3 bases: TGCGCCAGCAGCTTTTCCCTACCTGGGACGGGTGAAGCTTTCTTT.

This rearrangement joins TRBV10-3 to TRBJ2-1, with 13 positions matching TRBD2. Trimming removed 8 bases from V and 8 bases from J; junction bases left unmatched: 9. CDR3 length: 15 residues. Germline CDR1 ENHRY, CDR2 SYGVKD. The CDR3 protein is CAIARTSGSMDEQFF. In DNA, the CDR3 is TGTGCCATCGCCCGGACTAGCGGGAGCATGGATGAGCAGTTCTTC.

This clonotype showed up just a few times. The chain joins TRBV29-1 to TRBJ2-4; D is tentatively TRBD1 or TRBD2 (6 bases each). The J call may be in error: the DNA end matches TRBJ2-7 better. Germline CDR1 SQVTM, CDR2 ANQGSEA. The CDR3 is made up of 16 amino acids. The CDR3 DNA reads as TGCAGCGTCTCCGAAGGGGGACGGGGGCCTCCTTTCGAGCAGTACTTC. Translating it yields CSVSEGGRGPPFEQYF.

This clonotype was counted between two and nine times. Written as DNA, the CDR3 is TGTGCCAGCAGCAATTCCCTGGGACTAGCGACTACCTACAATGAGCAGTTCTTC. Its protein product is CASSNSLGLATTYNEQFF. The V and J genes are TRBV7-2 and TRBJ2-1, with 10 nucleotides matching TRBD2. The trim removed 5 bases at V and 2 bases at J, leaving 12 bases unmatched. CDR1 is SGHTA, CDR2 FQGNSA, per germline. The CDR3 is 18 amino acids.

This chain connects TRBV9 to TRBJ2-7; TRBD2 matches 7 bases. Looked up from germline, CDR1 is SGDLS and CDR2 is YYNGEE. V gave up 7 bases and J gave up 7 bases; unmatched junction bases: 14. This CDR3 region has 14 residues. The CDR3 nucleotides are TGTGCCAGCGGTGCGGGAGTAGACTACAATGAGCAGTACTTC. This codes for CASGAGVDYNEQYF. The variable domain in full, with the rest retrieved from reference TRBV9 and TRBJ2-7, is DSGVTQTPKHLITATGQRVTLRCSPRSGDLSVYWYQQSLDQGLQFLIQYYNGEERAKGNILERFSAQQFPDLHSELNLSSLELGDSALYFCASGAGVDYNEQYFGPGTRLTVT.

V gene TRBV15 combines with J gene TRBJ1-6; TRBD1 might be the D (6 bases). The CDR3 contains 14 residues. Germline CDR1 is LNHNV and CDR2 is YYDKDF (reference sequence). V gave up 8 bases and J gave up 4 bases, with 12 bases separating them. The CDR3 sequence is CATRGQTYNSPLHF. DNA of the CDR3: TGTGCCACCCGAGGACAGACGTATAATTCACCCCTCCACTTT.

This clonotype was seen a few times. V usage is TRBV27 and J usage is TRBJ2-5; 9 positions match TRBD1. TRBJ2-7 explains the end of the DNA better; the J call may be wrong. In germline, CDR1 is MNHEY, CDR2 SMNVEV (reference sequence). This CDR3 contains 14 residues. CDR3 in DNA: TGTGCCAGCAGTTCTACCGGGACAGGGCCCGAGCAGTACTTC. Translating gives CASSSTGTGPEQYF.

Concerning this clonotype itself: At one end, the junction sequence differs from germline, possibly due to a read error. The CDR3 nucleotides read TGTGCCGGCAGCGCCGGACTAGCCTACGAGCAGTACTTC. Its protein is CAGSAGLAYEQYF. The V gene is TRBV7-2, the J gene TRBJ2-7, with 7 bases that match TRBD2. The V gene's germline CDR1 is SGHTA and CDR2 FQGNSA. The CDR3 is 13 residues long.

This clonotype was seen a few times. The chain joins TRBV20-1 to TRBJ2-1; 7 bases are a match to TRBD2. V shed 1 base, J shed 1 base, and the junction held 7 bases outside the gene matches. The CDR3 length is 16 residues. Germline V CDR1 and CDR2: DFQATT, SNEGSKA (reference sequence). CDR3 residues: CSARVRTSGSYNEQFF. The CDR3 bases are TGCAGTGCTAGAGTGAGGACTAGTGGGTCCTACAATGAGCAGTTCTTC.

CDR3 DNA sequence: TGTGCCAGCAGCTTAGCCTCTAACCGGGCATGCACCTTC. Amino acid sequence: CASSLASNRACTF. The chain links TRBV7-2 to TRBJ1-2; D uncertain. The CDR3 extends over 13 amino acids. Germline CDR1 and CDR2: SGHTA and FQGNSA. Trimming pared 0 bases from V and 13 bases from J, leaving 15 bases between.

This chain connects TRBV20-1 to TRBJ2-5; D not certain. The J call may be mistaken, given a closer DNA end match to TRBJ2-7. The CDR3 sequence is 11 residues long. Germline CDR1 reads DFQATT; CDR2 reads SNEGSKA (reference sequence). DNA of the CDR3: TGCAGTGCCCACTCCAGCTACGAGCAGTACTTC. It codes for CSAHSSYEQYF.

V gene TRBV29-1 combines with J gene TRBJ1-2; D unresolved. The germline V gene encodes CDR1 SQVTM and CDR2 ANQGSEA. Deletions cut 2 bases from V and 4 bases from J, with 11 bases between. This CDR3 region has 13 residues. The CDR3 region is CSVESPNFYGYTF. In nucleotides, the CDR3 is TGCAGCGTTGAATCACCCAACTTCTATGGCTACACCTTC.